This is a list of T cell receptor beta chains from one sample in a study of regulatory T cells in long-lasting Graves disease. TCRdb ran MiXCR on the multiplex PCR reads and lists one entry per CDR3 protein. The sample records 350,000 to 550,000 distinct CDR3 sequences, 15% to 20% being singletons. The same data also went into a second study, on T cells in Graves' hyperthyroidism and ophthalmopathy.

The sample was peripheral blood mononuclear cells (PBMCs), taken at new diagnosis, from a patient treated with antithyroid drugs. These receptors all come from a woman between 18 and 30 years old with Graves disease. CDR3s include the opening cysteine and the closing phenylalanine or tryptophan. D genes are given only for firm matches. Only part of the rows carry a size: once, few, many, or a class if the clone is expanded.

>NA|TRBV29-1|NA|TRBJ1-2
CSVEDEGVRGYTF
TGCAGCGTTGAAGATGAGGGAGTGAGGGGCTACACCTTC
>NA|TRBV15|few|TRBJ1-6
CATSLARTNSPLHF
TGTGCCACCAGCTTAGCCCGGACCAATTCACCCCTCCACTTT
>TRBD1|TRBV2|many|TRBJ2-1
CASSWASRDSNEQFF
TGTGCCAGCAGTTGGGCTAGTCGGGACAGCAATGAGCAGTTCTTC
>TRBD2|TRBV5-1|few|TRBJ2-3
CASSPRAGLGTSTDTQYF
TGCGCCAGCAGCCCTAGGGCGGGACTAGGGACTAGCACAGATACGCAGTATTTT
>NA|TRBV28|many|TRBJ2-3
CASRFVDTQYF
TGTGCCAGCAGATTCGTAGATACGCAGTATTTT
>NA|TRBV11-3|many|TRBJ2-1
CASSLGGAASYNEQFF
TGTGCCAGCAGCTTAGGAGGGGCAGCGTCCTACAATGAGCAGTTCTTC
>NA|TRBV20-1|NA|TRBJ2-2
CSAREGVTGELFF
TGCAGTGCTAGAGAGGGGGTTACCGGGGAGCTGTTTTTT
>TRBD2|TRBV7-3|many|TRBJ2-2
CASNSRFQLRLAGTWANTGELFF
TGTGCCAGCAACTCCCGGTTCCAATTGCGGCTAGCGGGGACTTGGGCGAACACCGGGGAGCTGTTTTTT
>NA|TRBV6-1|many|TRBJ2-2
CARGGTNTGELFF
TGTGCCAGGGGTGGTACGAACACCGGGGAGCTGTTTTTT
>NA|TRBV20-1|NA|TRBJ1-5
CSARVGGSNQPQHF
TGCAGTGCTAGGGTGGGGGGGAGCAATCAGCCCCAGCATTTT
>TRBD1|TRBV7-9|NA|TRBJ2-5
CASSLGGSLGETQYF
TGTGCCAGCAGCCTAGGGGGCTCTTTGGGGGAGACCCAGTACTTC
>NA|TRBV28|NA|TRBJ1-3
CGAGGSGNTIYF
TGTGGGGCTGGGGGCTCTGGAAACACCATATATTTT
>TRBD1|TRBV12-3/TRBV12-4|NA|TRBJ2-6
CASSSNRGPGANVLTF
TGTGCCAGCAGTTCCAACAGGGGGCCTGGGGCCAACGTCCTGACTTTC
>NA|TRBV13|many|TRBJ2-7
CASSLGTGLGVYEQYF
TGTGCCAGCAGCTTAGGGACTGGGCTCGGGGTTTACGAGCAGTACTTC
>TRBD1|TRBV6-9|NA|TRBJ1-4
CASSSHSGTGVEKLFF
TGTGCCAGCAGTTCCCACTCTGGGACAGGGGTAGAAAAACTGTTTTTT
>NA|TRBV6-1|many|TRBJ2-6
CASSEGVAGANVLTF
TGTGCCAGCAGTGAGGGGGTGGCTGGGGCCAACGTCCTGACTTTC
>TRBD2|TRBV6-1|many|TRBJ2-5
CASSQGLAGGKETQYF
TGTGCCAGCAGTCAGGGACTAGCGGGAGGAAAAGAGACCCAGTACTTC
>TRBD1|TRBV20-1|few|TRBJ2-2
CSAQKGQGQAGELFF
TGCAGTGCTCAAAAAGGACAGGGACAAGCCGGGGAGCTGTTTTTT
>NA|TRBV3-1|many|TRBJ2-7
CASSQDGGTYEQYF
TGTGCCAGCAGCCAAGACGGGGGTACCTACGAGCAGTACTTC
>TRBD2|TRBV27|few|TRBJ2-7
CASSLLVLAGNNYEQYF
TGTGCCAGCAGTTTATTGGTTCTAGCGGGAAATAACTACGAGCAGTACTTC
>TRBD1|TRBV7-2|many|TRBJ2-3
CASSKTGSTDTQYF
TGTGCCAGCAGTAAGACAGGGAGCACAGATACGCAGTATTTT
>NA|TRBV4-1|once|TRBJ2-1
CASSQDERSGENNEQFF
TGCGCCAGCAGCCAAGATGAAAGGTCAGGGGAGAACAATGAGCAGTTCTTC